The present T cell receptor beta chain was sequenced within a study of beta chain features in type 1 diabetes. Trimming cost V 4 bases and J 0 bases; bases outside gene matches: 7. CDR3 size: 17 residues. CDR1 is SGHAT, CDR2 FQNNGV, per germline. Expressed TCRB transcripts were sequenced because the entire RNA isolate underwent reverse transcription. The table came from immunoSEQ multiplex PCR; TCRdb's copy has only in-frame clones and leaves some out. Of about 170,000 clones listed, roughly 7.1% are singletons. Naive, central memory, regulatory and stem cell-like memory cells within the CD4+ compartment were sorted using CD45RO/CCR7/CD25/CD127/CD95/CD27. Study conclusions and caveats: There was a moderate but significant shortening of TCRB CDR3s in all four CD4+ subsets of Type 1 diabetes patients.

This clone was observed a handful of times. What it binds is unknown. Sequencing input: central memory CD4+ T cells from blood. The source of this sequence is a woman aged 40 to 55 with type 1 diabetes. The V gene is TRBV11-2, the J gene TRBJ2-3; 10 bases align to TRBD2. CDR3 DNA: TGTGCCAGCAGCTCGCGGACTAGCGGATCTAGCACAGATACGCAGTATTTT. The encoded protein is CASSSRTSGSSTDTQYF.